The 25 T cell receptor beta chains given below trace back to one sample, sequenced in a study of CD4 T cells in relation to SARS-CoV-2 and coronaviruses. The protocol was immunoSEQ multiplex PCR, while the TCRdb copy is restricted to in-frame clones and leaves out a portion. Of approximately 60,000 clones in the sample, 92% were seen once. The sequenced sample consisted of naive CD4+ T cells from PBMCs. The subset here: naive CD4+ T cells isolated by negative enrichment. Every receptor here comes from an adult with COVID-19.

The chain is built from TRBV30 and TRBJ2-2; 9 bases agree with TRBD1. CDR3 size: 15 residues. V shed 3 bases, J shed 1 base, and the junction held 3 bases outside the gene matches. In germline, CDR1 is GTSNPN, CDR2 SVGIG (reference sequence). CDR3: CAWRGQGKNTGELFF. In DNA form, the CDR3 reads TGTGCCTGGAGGGGACAGGGTAAGAACACCGGGGAGCTGTTTTTT.

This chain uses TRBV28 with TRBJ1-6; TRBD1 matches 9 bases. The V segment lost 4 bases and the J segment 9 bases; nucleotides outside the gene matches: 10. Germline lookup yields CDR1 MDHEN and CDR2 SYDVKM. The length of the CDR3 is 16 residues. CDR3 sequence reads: CASSSRSGTGSSPLHF. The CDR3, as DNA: TGTGCCAGCAGTTCTCGTTCCGGGACAGGGAGTTCACCCCTCCACTTT.

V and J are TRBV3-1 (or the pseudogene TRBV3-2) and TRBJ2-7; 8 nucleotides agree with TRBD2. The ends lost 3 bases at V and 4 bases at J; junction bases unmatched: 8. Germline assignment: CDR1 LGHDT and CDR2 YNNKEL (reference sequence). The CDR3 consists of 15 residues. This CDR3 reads CASSHFGRGSYEQYF. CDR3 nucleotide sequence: TGTGCCAGCAGCCACTTCGGGAGGGGTTCTTACGAGCAGTACTTC.

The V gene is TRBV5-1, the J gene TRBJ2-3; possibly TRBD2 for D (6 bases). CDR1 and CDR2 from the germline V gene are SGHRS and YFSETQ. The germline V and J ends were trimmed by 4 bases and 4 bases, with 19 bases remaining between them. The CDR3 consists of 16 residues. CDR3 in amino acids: CASSPGVAVGADTQYF. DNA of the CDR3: TGCGCCAGCAGCCCGGGAGTAGCGGTGGGGGCAGATACGCAGTATTTT.

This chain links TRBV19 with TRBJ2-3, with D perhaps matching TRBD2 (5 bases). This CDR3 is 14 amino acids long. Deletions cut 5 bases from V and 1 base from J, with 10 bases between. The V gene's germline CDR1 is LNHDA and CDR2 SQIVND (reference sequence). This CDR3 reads CASSGGGGTDTQYF. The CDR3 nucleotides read TGTGCCAGTAGTGGAGGAGGTGGCACAGATACGCAGTATTTT.

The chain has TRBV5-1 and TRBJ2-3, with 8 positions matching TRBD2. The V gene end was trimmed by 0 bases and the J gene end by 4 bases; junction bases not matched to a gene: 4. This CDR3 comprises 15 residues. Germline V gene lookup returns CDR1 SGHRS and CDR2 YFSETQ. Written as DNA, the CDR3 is TGCGCCAGCAGCTTGGGACTAGCGATAGCAGATACGCAGTATTTT. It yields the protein CASSLGLAIADTQYF.

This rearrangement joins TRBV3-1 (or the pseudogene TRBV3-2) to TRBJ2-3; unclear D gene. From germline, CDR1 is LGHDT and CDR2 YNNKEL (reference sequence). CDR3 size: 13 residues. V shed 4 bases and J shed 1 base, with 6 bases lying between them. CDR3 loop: CASSPSGTDTQYF. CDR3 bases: TGTGCCAGCAGCCCCTCTGGCACAGATACGCAGTATTTT.

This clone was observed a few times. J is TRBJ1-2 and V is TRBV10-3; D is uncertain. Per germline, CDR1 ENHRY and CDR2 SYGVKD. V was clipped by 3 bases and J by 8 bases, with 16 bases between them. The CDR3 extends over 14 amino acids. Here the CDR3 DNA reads TGTGCCATCAGTGAACATGCAGGCCCTGAGGGCTACACCTTC. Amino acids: CAISEHAGPEGYTF.

The CDR3 here is CASRSGRPSEQFF. In DNA, the CDR3 is TGTGCCAGCAGGAGCGGGAGGCCCAGTGAGCAGTTCTTC. The rearrangement joins TRBV19 to TRBJ2-1, with 9 bases lining up with TRBD2. J was trimmed by 9 bases and V by 9 bases; bases with no gene match: 9. CDR1 is LNHDA and CDR2 is SQIVND in the germline V gene (reference sequence). The CDR3 is 13 residues long.

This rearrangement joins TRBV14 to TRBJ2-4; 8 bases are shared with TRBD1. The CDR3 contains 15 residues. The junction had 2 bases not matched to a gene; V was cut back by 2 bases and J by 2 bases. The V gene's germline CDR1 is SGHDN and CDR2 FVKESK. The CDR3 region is CASSQRQGPKNIQYF. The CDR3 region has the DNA TGTGCCAGCAGCCAAAGACAGGGGCCCAAAAACATTCAGTACTTC.

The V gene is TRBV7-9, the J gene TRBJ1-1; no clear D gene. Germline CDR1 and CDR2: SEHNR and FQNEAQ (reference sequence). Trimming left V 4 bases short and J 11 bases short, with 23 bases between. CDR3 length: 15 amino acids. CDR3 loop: CASSSSVPGPEKAFF. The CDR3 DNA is TGTGCCAGCAGCTCTTCAGTACCGGGCCCCGAGAAGGCTTTCTTT. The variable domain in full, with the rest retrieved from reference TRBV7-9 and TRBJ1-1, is DTGVSQNPRHKITKRGQNVTFRCDPISEHNRLYWYRQTLGQGPEFLTYFQNEAQLEKSRLLSDRFSAERPKGSFSTLEIQRTEQGDSAMYLCASSSSVPGPEKAFFGQGTRLTVV.

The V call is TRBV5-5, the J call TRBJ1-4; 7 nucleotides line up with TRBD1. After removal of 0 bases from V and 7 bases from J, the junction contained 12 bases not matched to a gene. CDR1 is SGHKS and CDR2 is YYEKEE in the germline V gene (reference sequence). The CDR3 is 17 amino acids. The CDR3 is CASSLEETGRGGEKLFF. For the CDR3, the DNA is TGTGCCAGCAGCTTGGAAGAGACAGGGAGAGGGGGTGAAAAACTGTTTTTT.

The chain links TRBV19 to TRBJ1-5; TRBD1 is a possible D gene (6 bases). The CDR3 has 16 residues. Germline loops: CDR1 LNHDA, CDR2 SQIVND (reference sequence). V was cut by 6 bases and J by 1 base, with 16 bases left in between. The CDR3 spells CASSTRTGWSNQPQHF. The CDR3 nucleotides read TGTGCCAGTAGCACTCGTACAGGGTGGAGCAATCAGCCCCAGCATTTT. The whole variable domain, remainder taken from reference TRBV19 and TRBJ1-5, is DGGITQSPKYLFRKEGQNVTLSCEQNLNHDAMYWYRQDPGQGLRLIYYSQIVNDFQKGDIAEGYSVSREKKESFPLTVTSAQKNPTAFYLCASSTRTGWSNQPQHFGDGTRLSIL.

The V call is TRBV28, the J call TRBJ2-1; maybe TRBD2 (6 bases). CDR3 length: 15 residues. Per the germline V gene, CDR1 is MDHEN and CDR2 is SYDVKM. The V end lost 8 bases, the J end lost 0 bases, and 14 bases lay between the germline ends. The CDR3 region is CASAKGRSSYNEQFF. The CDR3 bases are TGTGCCAGCGCCAAAGGGAGGAGCTCCTACAATGAGCAGTTCTTC.

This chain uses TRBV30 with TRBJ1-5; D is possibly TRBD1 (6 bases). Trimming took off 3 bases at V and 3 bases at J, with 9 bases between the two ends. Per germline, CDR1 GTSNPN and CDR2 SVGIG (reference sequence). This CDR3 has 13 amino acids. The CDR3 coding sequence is TGTGCCTGGAGCGGGACAAACAATCAGCCCCAGCATTTT. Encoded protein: CAWSGTNNQPQHF. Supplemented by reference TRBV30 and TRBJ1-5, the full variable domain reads SQTIHQWPATLVQPVGSPLSLECTVEGTSNPNLYWYRQAAGRGLQLLFYSVGIGQISSEVPQNLSASRPQDRQFILSSKKLLLSDSGFYLCAWSGTNNQPQHFGDGTRLSIL.

CDR3 region: CASSLELAGGGDTQYF. CDR3 nucleotide sequence: TGCGCCAGCAGCTTGGAGCTAGCGGGAGGGGGGGATACGCAGTATTTT. This chain connects TRBV5-1 to TRBJ2-3; 12 positions agree with TRBD2. The CDR3 covers 16 residues. CDR1 is SGHRS and CDR2 is YFSETQ in the germline V gene. J was trimmed by 6 bases and V by 0 bases; bases with no gene match: 5.

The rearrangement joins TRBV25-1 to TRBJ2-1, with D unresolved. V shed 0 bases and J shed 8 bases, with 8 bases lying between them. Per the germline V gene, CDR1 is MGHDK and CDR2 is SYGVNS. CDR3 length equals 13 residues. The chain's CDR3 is CASSEYPDYEQFF. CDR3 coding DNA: TGTGCCAGCAGTGAATACCCAGATTATGAGCAGTTCTTC.

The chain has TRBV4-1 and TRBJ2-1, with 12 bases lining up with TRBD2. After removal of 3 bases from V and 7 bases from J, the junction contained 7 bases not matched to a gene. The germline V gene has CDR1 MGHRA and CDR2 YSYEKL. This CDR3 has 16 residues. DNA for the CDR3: TGCGCCAGCAGCCAGCCGACTAGCGGGAGTGGGAATGAGCAGTTCTTC. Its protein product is CASSQPTSGSGNEQFF.

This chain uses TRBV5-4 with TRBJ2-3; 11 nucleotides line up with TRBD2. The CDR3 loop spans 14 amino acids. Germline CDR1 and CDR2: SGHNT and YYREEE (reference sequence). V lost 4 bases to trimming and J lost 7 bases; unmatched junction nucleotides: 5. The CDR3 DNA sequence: TGTGCCAGCAGCGTTAGCGGGAGGGAGTATACGCAGTATTTT. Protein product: CASSVSGREYTQYF.

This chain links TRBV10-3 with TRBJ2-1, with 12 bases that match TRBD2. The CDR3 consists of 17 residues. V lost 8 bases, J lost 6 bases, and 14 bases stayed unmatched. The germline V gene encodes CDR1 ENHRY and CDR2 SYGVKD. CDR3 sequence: CAIRSSSGRENFNEQFF. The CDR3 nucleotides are TGTGCCATCCGTAGCTCTAGCGGGAGGGAAAATTTCAATGAGCAGTTCTTC.

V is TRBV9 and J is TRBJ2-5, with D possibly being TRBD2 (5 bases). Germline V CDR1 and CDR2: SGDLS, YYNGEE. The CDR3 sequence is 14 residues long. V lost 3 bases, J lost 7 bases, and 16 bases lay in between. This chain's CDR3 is CASSDRQAGGTQYF. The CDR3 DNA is TGTGCCAGCAGCGACCGCCAGGCGGGCGGGACCCAGTACTTC.

In nucleotides, the CDR3 is TGTGCCAGCAGTTCTAGCGGGAGGGCCCCATACAATGAGCAGTTCTTC. Residues: CASSSSGRAPYNEQFF. This rearrangement joins TRBV28 to TRBJ2-1; 12 nucleotides align to TRBD2. Germline CDR1 reads MDHEN; CDR2 reads SYDVKM. Trimming at V came to 4 bases and at J to 4 bases, leaving 5 bases not matched to a gene. The CDR3 has 16 residues.

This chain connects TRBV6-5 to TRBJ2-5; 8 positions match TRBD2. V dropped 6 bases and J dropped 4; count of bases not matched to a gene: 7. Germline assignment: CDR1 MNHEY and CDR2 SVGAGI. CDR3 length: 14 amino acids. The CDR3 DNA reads TGTGCCAGCAGACTGACGGGGGGGACAGAGACCCAGTACTTC. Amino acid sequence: CASRLTGGTETQYF.

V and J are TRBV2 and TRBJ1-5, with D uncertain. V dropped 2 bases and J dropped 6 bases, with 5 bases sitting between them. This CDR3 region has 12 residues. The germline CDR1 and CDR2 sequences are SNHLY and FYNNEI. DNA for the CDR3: TGTGCCAGCAGTGAACTTGTTCAGCCCCAGCATTTT. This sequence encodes CASSELVQPQHF. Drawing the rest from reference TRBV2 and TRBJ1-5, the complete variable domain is EPEVTQTPSHQVTQMGQEVILRCVPISNHLYFYWYRQILGQKVEFLVSFYNNEISEKSEIFDDQFSVERPDGSNFTLKIRSTKLEDSAMYFCASSELVQPQHFGDGTRLSIL.

The CDR3 region is CASSEKALVGQPQHF. In DNA form, the CDR3 reads TGTGCCAGCAGTGAAAAGGCCTTGGTCGGTCAGCCCCAGCATTTT. The chain carries TRBV2 and TRBJ1-5, with D unresolved. V was pared by 2 bases and J by 6 bases, with 14 bases between. Per germline, CDR1 SNHLY and CDR2 FYNNEI. The CDR3 loop spans 15 amino acids.